What follows are 22 T cell receptor beta chains derived from one specimen sequenced in a study of shared clonotypes between healthy human individuals. Repertoires were generated with immunoSEQ multiplex PCR, while TCRdb's copy carries only in-frame clones and drops some. The data contain more than 2 million clones, 90% to 95% of them singletons. The sample taken for sequencing was naive CD4+ T cells sorted from blood. Subset given: CD45RA+ positively selected. All receptors derive from a man between 18 and 29 years old in good health.

The chain has TRBV6-1 and TRBJ1-2, with unresolved D. The CDR3 covers 12 residues. Germline CDR1 and CDR2: MNHNS and SASEGT. V lost 1 base and J 11 bases, leaving 11 bases between the germline ends. The DNA of the CDR3 is TGTGCCAGCAGTGAAGTAAGGACGGATTACACCTTC. Translating it yields CASSEVRTDYTF.

This clone was counted once. This chain uses TRBV6-5 with TRBJ1-1; D not resolved. Deletions cut 0 bases from V and 0 bases from J, with 8 bases between. The germline gives CDR1 MNHEY, CDR2 SVGAGI. This CDR3 has 15 residues. CDR3 nucleotides: TGTGCCAGCAGTTACTCGCCGACGGTGAACACTGAAGCTTTCTTT. Its protein product is CASSYSPTVNTEAFF.

This rearrangement joins TRBV20-1 to TRBJ2-3; D gene unclear. Germline CDR1 reads DFQATT; CDR2 reads SNEGSKA (reference sequence). Trimming left V 2 bases short and J 6 bases short, with 6 bases between. CDR3 length equals 11 residues. The CDR3 DNA reads as TGCAGTGCTAGAATCCGGGATACGCAGTATTTT. Its protein product is CSARIRDTQYF.

In its sample, this clone was seen a few times. This chain connects TRBV5-1 to TRBJ1-6; D gene uncertain. This CDR3 comprises 15 residues. CDR1 and CDR2 (germline): SGHRS, YFSETQ. Trimming removed 1 base from V and 9 bases from J, with 14 bases in between. This CDR3 is CASSLLDGESSPLHF. The CDR3 DNA follows: TGCGCCAGCAGCTTGCTGGACGGGGAGAGTTCACCCCTCCACTTT. Supplemented by reference TRBV5-1 and TRBJ1-6, the full variable domain reads KAGVTQTPRYLIKTRGQQVTLSCSPISGHRSVSWYQQTPGQGLQFLFEYFSETQRNKGNFPGRFSGRQFSNSRSEMNVSTLELGDSALYLCASSLLDGESSPLHFGNGTRLTVT.

The rearrangement joins TRBV6-4 to TRBJ2-5, with a weak D call TRBD2 (6 bases). The CDR3 runs 9 residues. V was clipped by 11 bases and J by 5 bases, with 6 bases between them. CDR1 is MRHNA and CDR2 is SNTAGT in the germline V gene. The CDR3 loop reads CARGETQYF. The CDR3 DNA reads as TGTGCCCGGGGGGAGACCCAGTACTTC.

The rearrangement uses TRBV4-1 and TRBJ2-6; D may match TRBD1 or TRBD2 (5 bases each). Between the trimmed V and J ends, which lost 1 base and 4 bases, there was a span of 8 bases. CDR3 length equals 15 residues. The germline V gene has CDR1 MGHRA and CDR2 YSYEKL. The CDR3 spells CASSQAGTGANVLTF. CDR3 DNA sequence: TGCGCCAGCAGCCAAGCGGGGACCGGGGCCAACGTCCTGACTTTC.

The chain has TRBV11-2 and TRBJ1-3; no definite D call. The length of the CDR3 is 15 residues. V lost 2 bases to trimming and J lost 0 bases, with 8 bases between them. From germline, CDR1 is SGHAT and CDR2 FQNNGV. The CDR3 region is CASSLRGYSGNTIYF. Written as DNA, the CDR3 is TGTGCCAGCAGCTTACGAGGCTACTCTGGAAACACCATATATTTT.

The gene calls are TRBV19 and TRBJ2-2; TRBD1 matches at 7 bases. V lost 3 bases, J lost 4 bases, and 5 bases stayed unmatched. This CDR3 comprises 15 residues. CDR1 is LNHDA and CDR2 is SQIVND in the germline V gene (reference sequence). CDR3 sequence reads: CASSIDRVGTGELFF. The CDR3, as DNA: TGTGCCAGTAGTATCGACAGGGTTGGCACCGGGGAGCTGTTTTTT.

About this clone: The sample carries other DNA sequences with the same CDR3. This chain connects TRBV4-1 to TRBJ2-7, with a tentative D call TRBD2 (6 bases). V lost 0 bases to trimming and J lost 2 bases, with 14 bases between them. The CDR3 has 16 amino acids. The germline V gene encodes CDR1 MGHRA and CDR2 YSYEKL. The CDR3 loop reads CASSQDPSGRTYEQYF. The CDR3, as DNA: TGCGCCAGCAGCCAAGATCCGAGCGGGCGAACCTACGAGCAGTACTTC.

A word on this clone: Other DNA variants within this sample encode the same CDR3. The genes are TRBV6-6 and TRBJ1-5; the D is unclear. The CDR3 contains 15 residues. The ends were cut back, 2 bases at V and 1 base at J, with 9 bases in the middle. Germline values: CDR1 MNHNY, CDR2 SVGAGI (reference sequence). CDR3 amino acids: CASSYGDYSNQPQHF. In nucleotides, the CDR3 is TGTGCCAGCAGTTACGGGGATTACAGCAATCAGCCCCAGCATTTT.

CDR3 protein: CASSRRLAGQETQYF. DNA for the CDR3: TGTGCCAGCAGCAGACGACTAGCGGGGCAAGAGACCCAGTACTTC. V usage is TRBV6-5 and J usage is TRBJ2-5; 11 positions match TRBD2. V shed 6 bases, J shed 2 bases, and the junction held 5 bases outside the gene matches. The length of the CDR3 is 15 residues. CDR1 is MNHEY, CDR2 SVGAGI, per germline.

The chain joins TRBV6-1 to TRBJ1-2, with 7 nucleotides matching TRBD1. V was pared by 7 bases and J by 9 bases, with 11 bases of the junction left unmatched. CDR1 is MNHNS, CDR2 SASEGT, per germline. This CDR3 spans 13 amino acids. The CDR3 nucleotides are TGTGCCAGCACCTTGACAGGGTCTGGGAGCTACACCTTC. It yields the protein CASTLTGSGSYTF.

Worth noting for this clone: Other DNA sequences in this specimen translate into the identical CDR3. The chain joins TRBV6-1 to TRBJ2-7; D gene ambiguous. The V and J ends lost 4 bases and 3 bases respectively, with 7 bases between them. The CDR3 extends over 12 amino acids. Germline lookup yields CDR1 MNHNS and CDR2 SASEGT. CDR3 region: CASSGLSYEQYF. The CDR3 DNA reads as TGTGCCAGCAGTGGATTAAGCTACGAGCAGTACTTC.

This chain uses TRBV7-2 with TRBJ2-3; 8 bases fit TRBD2. This CDR3 contains 15 residues. The junction had 3 bases not matched to a gene; V was cut back by 0 bases and J by 4 bases. The germline V gene has CDR1 SGHTA and CDR2 FQGNSA. CDR3 coding DNA: TGTGCCAGCAGCTTAGCCAGCGGGAGCCCAGATACGCAGTATTTT. Translating it yields CASSLASGSPDTQYF.

This chain joins TRBV25-1 and TRBJ2-3; D is perhaps TRBD2 (6 bases). Trimming took off 4 bases at V and 2 bases at J, with 13 bases between the two ends. There are 15 residues in the CDR3. Per the germline V gene, CDR1 is MGHDK and CDR2 is SYGVNS. Here the CDR3 reads CASSGGTLHTDTQYF. As DNA, the CDR3 is TGTGCCAGCAGTGGCGGGACTCTCCACACAGATACGCAGTATTTT.

J is TRBJ2-7 and V is TRBV19; D may be TRBD1 (6 bases). Germline V lookup: CDR1 LNHDA, CDR2 SQIVND (reference sequence). Trimming took 5 bases from V and 2 from J, leaving 13 bases between them. The CDR3 loop spans 14 amino acids. CDR3 nucleotide sequence: TGTGCCAGTAGTGAAGACAGGTGGGCCTACGAGCAGTACTTC. It translates to CASSEDRWAYEQYF.

This rearrangement joins TRBV28 to TRBJ2-1; 11 bases align to TRBD2. This CDR3 comprises 19 residues. Germline CDR1 MDHEN, CDR2 SYDVKM. Trimming removed 4 bases from V and 3 bases from J; junction bases left unmatched: 14. The CDR3 reads CASSSSPGTSGSFYNEQFF. The CDR3 coding sequence is TGTGCCAGCAGTTCGTCACCCGGTACTAGCGGGAGTTTCTACAATGAGCAGTTCTTC.

The J gene is TRBJ2-2, the V gene TRBV30; a weak D match, TRBD2 (6 bases). V was pared by 8 bases and J by 4 bases, with 26 bases between. The germline V gene encodes CDR1 GTSNPN and CDR2 SVGIG (reference sequence). The CDR3 runs 17 residues. The CDR3 loop is CAHDFGREVSSTGELFF. For the CDR3, the DNA is TGTGCCCATGATTTTGGCAGGGAGGTTTCAAGCACCGGGGAGCTGTTTTTT. Full variable domain (missing parts from reference TRBV30 and TRBJ2-2): SQTIHQWPATLVQPVGSPLSLECTVEGTSNPNLYWYRQAAGRGLQLLFYSVGIGQISSEVPQNLSASRPQDRQFILSSKKLLLSDSGFYLCAHDFGREVSSTGELFFGEGSRLTVL.

The rearrangement links TRBV7-6 to TRBJ2-7; D not resolved. V was pared by 5 bases and J by 4 bases, with 15 bases between. This CDR3 comprises 14 residues. Germline loops: CDR1 SGHVS, CDR2 FNYEAQ. Here the CDR3 DNA reads TGTGCCAGCAGCCATGGACGTGTTGGTTACGAGCAGTACTTC. Its protein product is CASSHGRVGYEQYF.

The rearrangement links TRBV10-3 to TRBJ2-1; D call uncertain. With 3 bases removed from V and 8 bases from J, the gap between germline ends came to 5 bases. Germline assignment: CDR1 ENHRY and CDR2 SYGVKD. The CDR3 covers 11 residues. The CDR3 loop reads CAISEYDEQFF. CDR3 bases: TGTGCCATCAGTGAATACGATGAGCAGTTCTTC.

About this clone itself: Other DNA sequences in this sample translate to the same CDR3. The chain has TRBV5-1 and TRBJ1-5, with D tentatively TRBD1 (6 bases). The CDR3 sequence is 14 residues long. Germline CDR1 reads SGHRS; CDR2 reads YFSETQ. The V end lost 3 bases, the J end lost 0 bases, and 7 bases lay between the germline ends. CDR3 in amino acids: CASSSGASNQPQHF. CDR3 sequence (DNA): TGCGCCAGCAGCTCAGGGGCTAGCAATCAGCCCCAGCATTTT.

The chain links TRBV29-1 to TRBJ1-1; D is unresolved. The CDR3 runs to 13 residues. Germline V gene sequence: CDR1 SQVTM, CDR2 ANQGSEA. Trimming removed 3 bases from V and 8 bases from J, with 16 bases in between. The CDR3 spells CSVDRSGSSEAFF. Here the CDR3 DNA reads TGCAGCGTTGACAGGTCAGGATCTTCAGAAGCTTTCTTT.